Listed below are T cell receptor beta chains from one sample, sequenced in a study of radiotherapy plus CTLA-4 blockade in lung cancer. The repertoire was sequenced with immunoSEQ multiplex PCR; TCRdb's copy has only in-frame clones and lacks some. The sample includes some 30,000 clones, 70% to 85% seen only once; the top ten take about 7.3%. Here the sequenced sample was peripheral blood, taken from a patient treated with radiotherapy plus ipilimumab. The receptor source for this set is a human donor with non-small cell lung cancer who had stable disease on radiotherapy plus ipilimumab. CDR3s leave out the opening cysteine and the closing phenylalanine or tryptophan. Each record gives: V gene, J gene, CDR3 protein.

TRBV2,TRBJ1-1,ASSVGQNTEAF
TRBV18,TRBJ1-2,ASSPRQGEDGYT
TRBV19,TRBJ1-1,ASYSRRNTEAF
TRBV27,TRBJ2-1,ASSFGDYSYNEQF
TRBV10-1,TRBJ2-7,ASSESRGPYEQY
TRBV2,TRBJ1-1,ASSDTGRDTEAF
TRBV5-6,TRBJ1-1,ASSLDTEAF
TRBV6-1,TRBJ1-6,ASSPNGFSPLH
TRBV5-8,TRBJ1-4,ASSPWTVWGEKLF
TRBV2,TRBJ2-7,ASSSGPPSYEQY
TRBV7-2,TRBJ1-2,ASSPGRQYGYT
TRBV25-1,TRBJ1-2,ASSTGTGGGGYT
TRBV6-5,TRBJ1-5,ASSPTSGYRQPQH
TRBV19,TRBJ1-5,ASALSNQPQH
TRBV6-5,TRBJ1-1,ASQPQNRGGTEAF
TRBV10-1,TRBJ2-2,ASRGNTGELF
TRBV5-4,TRBJ2-5,ASSSIQETQY
TRBV10-1,TRBJ1-5,ASSEGQFQGAFNQPQH
TRBV19,TRBJ1-1,ARPGQGLHTEAF
TRBV6-5,TRBJ1-2,ASSYSRGGDGYT
TRBV9,TRBJ2-2,ASSALWTGDTGELF
TRBV28,TRBJ2-4,ASNAALAKNIQY
TRBV5-1,TRBJ1-6,ASSLSGRSPLH
TRBV2,TRBJ2-2,ASIGGGRNGELF
TRBV5-7,TRBJ2-3,ASSTQGGRTDTQY
TRBV19,TRBJ1-2,ASSSSGTDIFYGYT
TRBV6-5,TRBJ1-2,ASSTTGQVYGYT
TRBV7-9,TRBJ1-1,ASSTVVGSNTEAF
TRBV6-1,TRBJ1-2,ASSLQGAHGYT
TRBV15,TRBJ1-1,ATSRARGRHPEAF
TRBV21-1,TRBJ2-7,ASSKRLTGFEQY
TRBV27,TRBJ2-5,ASSRGPQETQY
TRBV2,TRBJ2-1,ASFGGGINEQF
TRBV19,TRBJ2-3,ASSQGVTDTQY
TRBV2,TRBJ1-1,ASSEDGNTEAF
TRBV4-2,TRBJ1-4,ASSQDRSGGNEKLF
TRBV30,TRBJ1-4,AWSVGPGHEKLF
TRBV5-1,TRBJ2-3,ASNKDYPTDTQY
TRBV4-1,TRBJ2-7,ASSQAFSYEQY
TRBV11-1,TRBJ1-6,ASSLWGADSPLH
TRBV19,TRBJ2-7,ASSGPPGPRDEQY
TRBV7-9,TRBJ1-2,ASRRGQGGSYT
TRBV10-3,TRBJ1-5,AIRETGDRQPQH
TRBV28,TRBJ2-1,ASSPPGTESYNEQF
TRBV7-8,TRBJ1-5,ASSFFAGKGNQPQH
TRBV19,TRBJ1-6,ASSRGRRQGSSYNSPLH
TRBV5-6,TRBJ1-1,ASSLLDLIMNTEAF
TRBV7-2,TRBJ1-4,ASSLRRVNEKLF
TRBV14,TRBJ1-2,ASSPFNPLRYGYT
TRBV27,TRBJ1-2,ASSRASGTAKIYGYT
TRBV9,TRBJ2-2,ASSVTQLVGGNTGELF
TRBV28,TRBJ2-2,ASSLGQYTGELF
TRBV9,TRBJ1-1,ASSVDTLNTEAF
TRBV20-1,TRBJ1-1,SSGLNTEAF
TRBV4-3,TRBJ1-2,ASSQVQASANYGYT
TRBV18,TRBJ1-1,ASSPEGEAF
TRBV7-7,TRBJ2-5,ASSSGTLTTQY
TRBV6-6,TRBJ1-4,ASSGTEKLF
TRBV16,TRBJ1-6,ASSPDRLQSPLH